This T cell receptor beta chain was captured by sequencing in a study of T cell changes during pregnancy in multiple sclerosis. Data came from immunoSEQ multiplex PCR; TCRdb stores just in-frame clones and leaves some out. The sample shows more than 35,000 clones, about 91% of them seen only once. Germline V gene lookup returns CDR1 LNHDA and CDR2 SQIVND (reference sequence). The CDR3 has 17 residues. V dropped 7 bases and J dropped 7; count of bases not matched to a gene: 18. This TCR derives from a female donor with multiple sclerosis, enrolled in a pregnancy study. The material sequenced was CD8+ T cells from peripheral blood mononuclear cells, taken in the third trimester of pregnancy. The chain is built from TRBV19 and TRBJ2-1, with 8 nucleotides matching TRBD2. The CDR3 DNA is TGTGCCAGTACTATGACCTTTTGGCGGGAGGTCGCTAATGAGCAGTTCTTC. Its translation: CASTMTFWREVANEQFF.